This note documents a single TCR beta chain sequence. In its sample, this clonotype was seen many times. Its antigen is not yet known. No much larger clone exists at a distance of one base, and base qualities are not known. The Immunoverse kit was used to build TCR libraries from about 430 ng RNA, with molecular barcoded adaptors covering alpha/delta and beta/gamma chains. TCR library preparation used the same RNA that went into transcriptome sequencing. TCR libraries were sequenced on an Illumina HiSeq 4000 with 2 x 150 cycles. The authors' pipeline ran thus. With MiXCR, TCR reads were aligned to human V, D, J and C references and assembled into CDR3 clonotypes, with quality filtering and error correction included. The tcR package in R was used to analyze clonotype counts and gene usage diversity. Raw mapping reads were checked after the RNA-seq reads had been mapped by STAR aligner version 2.5.3a onto the human GRCh37 genome. To test how sequencing depth affects detected clonotypes, IR-seq fastq files were randomly downsampled with Seqtk 1.3. Using fastp at Q25 and MiXCR, TCRdb reprocessed the public reads and kept productive beta chains. Rows with one shared CDR3 protein collapse into an entry with the most common genes and DNA. These V and J calls rely on TCRdb rather than the paper's analysis. This sample gives about 63,000 distinct CDR3 sequences in total; approximately 15% of them show up just once. Clones ranked in the top ten supply around 45% of the sample.

Every patient had bone marrow sampled at the time of active disease. Ficoll-Hypaque density gradient centrifugation was used to isolate bone marrow mononuclear cells. CD138-negative cells were obtained by negative selection after labeling with CD138 magnetic microbeads on a MACS separator, removing myeloma plasma cells. Flow cytometry with CD138 antibodies on an Attune NxT was used to check how pure the isolated cells were. Total RNA was extracted using TRIzol reagent and was quantified on a NanoDrop spectrophotometer. For each patient, the CD138-negative bone marrow sample underwent paired RNA-seq and IR-seq. This sample was taken from a study of read filtering for tumor transcriptome and immune sequencing (dated by TCRdb to the early 2020s). Background on the whole study: The cohort consisted of roughly 16 male and approximately 14 female patients, with a mean age of roughly 70 years and an age range of roughly 45 to 80. The study compared TCR repertoires from targeted immune repertoire sequencing and bulk whole-transcriptome sequencing run on the same bone marrow samples. After DNase treatment, whole-transcriptome libraries were prepared using the TruSeq RNA Access Library Prep Kit. Per sample, about 4.05 to 11 million TCR-region mapped reads were obtained with IR-seq, compared with only about 80 to 1,300 with RNA-seq. By revised international staging, 8 patients were R-ISS I, some 17 were R-ISS II and 6 or 7 were R-ISS III. One of the main goals was to work out a read-filtering strategy for immune repertoire data, in particular whether clonotypes backed by only a single read should be removed.

V was cut back by 6 bases and J by 6 bases, leaving a gap of 17 bases between them. The CDR3 has 13 amino acids, counting the end cysteine and phenylalanine. Only the CDR3 region is kept as DNA, spanning 39 bases read in frame from base 1. Looking up the germline V gene yields CDR1 SQVTM and CDR2 ANQGSEA. Summary of the overall study and its limitations: Compared with RNA-seq, IR-seq captured clonotypes at much higher depth and more reliably, and a smaller IR-seq throughput was enough to identify most shared clonotypes. The sorted CD138-negative fraction was composed of a mixed bone marrow immune population rather than of purified T cells. The correlation between IR-seq and RNA-seq shared clonotype proportions was increased by removal of single-read clonotypes. In IR-seq, 80% to 85% of clonotypes but approximately 4% of total reads were represented by single-read clonotypes, whereas in RNA-seq, 74.6% of clonotypes and around 40% of reads were represented by single-read clonotypes.

This receptor was identified in a donor at least 40 years old with multiple myeloma. The chain uses TRBV29-1 and TRBJ1-1, with TRBD1 tentatively as D gene (5 bases match). Sequencing was performed on a population of CD138-negative cells sorted from bone marrow. Reading the label with the study, this specimen's cell subset or site is: bone marrow mononuclear cells depleted of CD138+ plasma/myeloma cells by negative magnetic selection. In nucleotides, the sequence is TGCAGCGTCGCCGTGAAATGGGGCGCTGAAGCTTTCTTT. Its protein reads: CSVAVKWGAEAFF.